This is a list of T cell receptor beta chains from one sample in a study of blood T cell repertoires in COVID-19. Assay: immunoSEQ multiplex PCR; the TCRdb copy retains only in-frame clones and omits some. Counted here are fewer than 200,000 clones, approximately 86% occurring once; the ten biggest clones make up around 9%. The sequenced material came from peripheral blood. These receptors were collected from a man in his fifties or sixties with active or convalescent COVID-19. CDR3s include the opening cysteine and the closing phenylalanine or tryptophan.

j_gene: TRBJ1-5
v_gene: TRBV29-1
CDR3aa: CSVWGGQGNQPQHF

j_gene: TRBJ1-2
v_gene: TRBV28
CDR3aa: CASSLTPQTGFANYGYTF

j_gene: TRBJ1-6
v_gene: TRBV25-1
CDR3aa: CASSDPGGVLNSPLHF

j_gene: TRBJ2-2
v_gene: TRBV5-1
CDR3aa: CASSLHRGPNGELFF

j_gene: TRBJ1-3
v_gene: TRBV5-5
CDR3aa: CASSTEDGSSGNTIYF

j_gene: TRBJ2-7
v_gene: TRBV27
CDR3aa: CASSFSGRAYEQYF

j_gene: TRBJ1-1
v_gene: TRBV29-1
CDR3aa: CSAQGQLNTEAFF

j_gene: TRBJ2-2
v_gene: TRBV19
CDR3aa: CASSIVPNTGELFF

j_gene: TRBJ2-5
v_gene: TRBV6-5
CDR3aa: CASSSQGSQETQYF

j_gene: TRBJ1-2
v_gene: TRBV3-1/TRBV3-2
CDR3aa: CASSQQGARPGYTF

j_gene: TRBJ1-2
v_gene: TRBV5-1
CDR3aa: CASSYRVFSYGYTF

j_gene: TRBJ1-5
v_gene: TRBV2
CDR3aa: CASSLQGSSNQPQHF

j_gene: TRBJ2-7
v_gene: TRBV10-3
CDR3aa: CAIRAGGVSYEQYF

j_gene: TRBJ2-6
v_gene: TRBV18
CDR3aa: CASSRDRVTSGANVLTF

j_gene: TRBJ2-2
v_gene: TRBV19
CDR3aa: CASSIRLDGELFF

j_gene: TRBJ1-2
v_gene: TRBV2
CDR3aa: CASSDRFDGYTF

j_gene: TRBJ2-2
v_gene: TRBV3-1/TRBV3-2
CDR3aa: CASRQGQGGNTGELFF

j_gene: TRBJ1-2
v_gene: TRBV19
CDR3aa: CASTGAGTGDGYTF

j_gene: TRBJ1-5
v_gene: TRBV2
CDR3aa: CASTQNGYNQPQHF

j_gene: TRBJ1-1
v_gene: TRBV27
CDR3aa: CASSLKQGYTEAFF